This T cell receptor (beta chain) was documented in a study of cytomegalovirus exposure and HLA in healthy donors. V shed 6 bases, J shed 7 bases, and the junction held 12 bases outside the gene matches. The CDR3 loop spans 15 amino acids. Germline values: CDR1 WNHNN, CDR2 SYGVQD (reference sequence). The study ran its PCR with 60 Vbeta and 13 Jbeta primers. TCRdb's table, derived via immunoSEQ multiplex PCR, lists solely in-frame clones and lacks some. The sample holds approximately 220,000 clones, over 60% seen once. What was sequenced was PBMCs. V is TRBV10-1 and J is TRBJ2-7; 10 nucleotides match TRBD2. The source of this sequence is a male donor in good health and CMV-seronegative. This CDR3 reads CASSLKPGLANEQYF. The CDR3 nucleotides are TGCGCCAGCAGCCTGAAACCGGGACTAGCGAATGAGCAGTACTTC.